Included here is one T cell receptor (beta chain) sequence, with context. Its antigen is still unknown. Base qualities were left out, and no much larger clone turns up one base away. This entry belongs to a study of blood T cell repertoires in COVID-19 (dated by TCRdb to between 2020 and 2021). With respect to the entire study: The collaborator samples originated in the United States, Italy and Spain and spanned the acute and convalescent phases of COVID-19. Sample metadata almost always included a de-identified subject ID, COVID-19 status, age in years and sex. Where available, HLA class I and class II types were taken from metadata supplied by the sample provider and were not determined by assay-based typing. The material from the prospective study consisted of cDNA or gDNA derived from T cells, B-cell-depleted T cells, or PBMCs. Deeply sampled blood TCRbeta repertoires from subjects exposed to, actively infected with, or recovered from COVID-19 were included in the dataset. The repertoires were released in a freely available public database meant as a resource for research on the immune response to SARS-CoV-2. The samples were drawn from two sources: the first 160 participants of the ongoing ImmuneRACE study, and fewer than 1,500 subjects contributed by 6 global collaborators.

Whole blood was collected in K2EDTA tubes by collaborating institutions according to the institutions' own protocols. For TCRbeta analysis, collaborators shipped samples as frozen whole blood, isolated PBMCs, or DNA extracted from either of those sample types. General study outcomes and caveats: The amount of clinical and demographic metadata varied by source and participant and was provided uncurated.

TCRbeta CDR3 regions were amplified from genomic DNA using the immunoSEQ Assay, a bias-controlled multiplex PCR. As for the authors' bioinformatics: The number of nucleated cells in each sample was estimated by amplification of reference gene primers within the assay. To quantify the absolute abundance of each unique TCRbeta CDR3 rearrangement, sequence reads were collapsed and filtered. For each sample, productive Simpson clonality was calculated as the square root of Simpson's diversity index over productive rearrangements. The clones in this table, taken by TCRdb from immuneACCESS, are in-frame only. Not every clone is retained; where verified, under half of the shortfall comes from an unresolved V gene, and the cause of the rest is unknown. The V and J calls and clone size are taken from that table; D and trimming were inferred from the DNA. The table for this sample lists roughly 40,000 clones; roughly three quarters of them were counted only once. The ten most abundant clones make up about 9% of the sample.

The specimen sequenced was peripheral blood. This receptor was obtained from a man in his 70s with active or convalescent COVID-19.

In nucleotides, the sequence is TGTGCCAGCAGTTTTATTGCAGATACGCAGTATTTT. This yields the protein CASSFIADTQYF. The V and J segments used are TRBV12-3 or TRBV12-4 and TRBJ2-3, with no confident D gene call. Taken from cysteine to phenylalanine, the CDR3 has 12 residues. The kept DNA is CDR3 alone, 36 bases in frame from the first base. The junction carries 5 bases between V and J, which are trimmed by 3 bases and 4 bases respectively.